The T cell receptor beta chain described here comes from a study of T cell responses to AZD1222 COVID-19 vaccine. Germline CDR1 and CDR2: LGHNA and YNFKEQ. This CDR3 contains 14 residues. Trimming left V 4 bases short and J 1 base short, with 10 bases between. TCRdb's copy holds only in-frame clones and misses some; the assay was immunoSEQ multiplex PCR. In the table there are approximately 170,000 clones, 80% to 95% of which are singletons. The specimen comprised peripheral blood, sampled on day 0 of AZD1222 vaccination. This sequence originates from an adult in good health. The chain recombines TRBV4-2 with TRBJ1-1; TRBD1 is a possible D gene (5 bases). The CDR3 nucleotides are TGTGCCAGCAGCCGCGAGGGGTCGAACACTGAAGCTTTCTTT. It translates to CASSREGSNTEAFF.